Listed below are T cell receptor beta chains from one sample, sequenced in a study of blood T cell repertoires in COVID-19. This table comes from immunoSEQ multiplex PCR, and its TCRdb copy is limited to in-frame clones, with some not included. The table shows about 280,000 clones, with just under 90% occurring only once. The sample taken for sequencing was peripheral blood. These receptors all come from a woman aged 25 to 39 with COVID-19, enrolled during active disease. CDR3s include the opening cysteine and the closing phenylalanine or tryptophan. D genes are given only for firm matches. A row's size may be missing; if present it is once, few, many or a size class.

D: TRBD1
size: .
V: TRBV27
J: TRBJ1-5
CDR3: CASSFTGAGQPQHF
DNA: TGTGCCAGCAGCTTTACAGGGGCGGGACAGCCCCAGCATTTT

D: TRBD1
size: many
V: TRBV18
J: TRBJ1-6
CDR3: CASSPTRTGGDSPLHF
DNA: TGTGCCAGCTCACCTACTCGGACAGGGGGGGATTCACCCCTCCACTTT

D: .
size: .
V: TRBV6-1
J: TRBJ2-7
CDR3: CASSEAGLGRREQYF
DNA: TGTGCCAGCAGTGAAGCGGGATTGGGGCGCCGCGAGCAGTACTTC

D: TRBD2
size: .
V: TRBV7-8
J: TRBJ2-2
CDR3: CASSFSGGEGTGELFF
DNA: TGTGCCAGCAGCTTCTCGGGGGGGGAGGGCACCGGGGAGCTGTTTTTT

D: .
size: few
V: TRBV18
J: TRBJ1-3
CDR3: CASSPATRPIYF
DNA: TGTGCCAGCTCACCGGCGACAAGGCCCATATATTTT

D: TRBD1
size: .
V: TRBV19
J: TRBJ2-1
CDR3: CASRAGTGLDNEQFF
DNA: TGTGCCAGTAGAGCCGGGACAGGGCTAGACAATGAGCAGTTCTTC

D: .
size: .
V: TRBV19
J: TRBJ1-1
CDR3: CASKTGVITEAFF
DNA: TGTGCCAGTAAGACGGGAGTCATAACTGAAGCTTTCTTT

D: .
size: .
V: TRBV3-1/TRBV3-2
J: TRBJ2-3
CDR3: CASSQGGDTDTQYF
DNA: TGTGCCAGCAGCCAAGGCGGGGACACAGATACGCAGTATTTT

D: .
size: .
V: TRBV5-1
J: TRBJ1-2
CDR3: CASSLGGDGYGYTF
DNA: TGCGCCAGCAGCTTAGGGGGGGATGGCTATGGCTACACCTTC

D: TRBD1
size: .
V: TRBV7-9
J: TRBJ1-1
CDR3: CASRADRVALEAFF
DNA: TGTGCCAGCAGAGCGGACAGGGTCGCTTTAGAAGCTTTCTTT

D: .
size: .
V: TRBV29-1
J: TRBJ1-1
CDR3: CSVRFPGTEAFF
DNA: TGCAGCGTGCGGTTCCCCGGGACTGAAGCTTTCTTT

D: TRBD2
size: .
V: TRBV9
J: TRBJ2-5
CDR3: CASSRGGTQYF
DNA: TGTGCCAGCAGCCGGGGGGGGACCCAGTACTTC

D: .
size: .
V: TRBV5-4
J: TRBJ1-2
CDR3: CAGSPRPGDGYTF
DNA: TGTGCCGGATCCCCTCGGCCAGGGGATGGCTACACCTTC

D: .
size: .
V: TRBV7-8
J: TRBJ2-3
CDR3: CASSWSRQGGERTQYF
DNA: TGTGCCAGCAGCTGGTCCCGACAGGGAGGTGAACGTACGCAGTATTTT

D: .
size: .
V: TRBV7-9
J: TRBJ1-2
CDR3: CAGTQGAYGYTF
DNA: TGTGCCGGCACACAGGGAGCCTATGGCTACACCTTC

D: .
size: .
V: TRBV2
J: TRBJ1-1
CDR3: CASSDRGVPNTEAFF
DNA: TGTGCCAGCAGCGACCGCGGGGTACCTAACACTGAAGCTTTCTTT

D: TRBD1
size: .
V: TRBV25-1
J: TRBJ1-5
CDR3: CASSVGGQGDQPQHF
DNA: TGTGCCAGCAGTGTAGGGGGACAGGGCGATCAGCCCCAGCATTTT

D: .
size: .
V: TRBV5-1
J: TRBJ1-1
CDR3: CASSLREQRGPIF
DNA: TGCGCCAGCAGCTTGAGGGAACAGAGAGGGCCGATTTTC

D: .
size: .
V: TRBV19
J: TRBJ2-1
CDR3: CASTGAYNEQFF
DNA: TGTGCCAGTACAGGGGCTTACAATGAGCAGTTCTTC

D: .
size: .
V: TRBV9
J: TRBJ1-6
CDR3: CASSVGQTINSPLHF
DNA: TGTGCCAGCAGCGTCGGACAGACTATTAATTCACCCCTCCACTTT

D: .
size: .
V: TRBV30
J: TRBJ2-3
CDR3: CAWSVQSAGRTDTQYF
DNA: TGTGCCTGGAGTGTACAGTCAGCGGGCCGCACAGATACGCAGTATTTT

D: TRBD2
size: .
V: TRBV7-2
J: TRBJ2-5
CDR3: CASSLGLAGGRETQYF
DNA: TGTGCCAGCAGCTTGGGACTAGCGGGGGGGCGGGAGACCCAGTACTTC

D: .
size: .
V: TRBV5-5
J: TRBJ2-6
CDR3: CASSFVSAGANVLTF
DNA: TGTGCCAGCAGCTTCGTAAGCGCTGGGGCCAACGTCCTGACTTTC

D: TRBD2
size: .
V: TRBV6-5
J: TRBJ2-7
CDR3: CASSYSSGGPYEQYF
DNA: TGTGCCAGCAGTTACTCTAGCGGGGGGCCGTACGAGCAGTACTTC

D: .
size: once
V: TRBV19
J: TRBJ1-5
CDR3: CASSRQQGGQPQHF
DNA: TGTGCCAGTAGTCGACAACAAGGGGGTCAGCCCCAGCATTTT

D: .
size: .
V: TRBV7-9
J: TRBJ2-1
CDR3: CASSFSGNNEQFF
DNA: TGTGCCAGCAGCTTTTCAGGTAACAATGAGCAGTTCTTC

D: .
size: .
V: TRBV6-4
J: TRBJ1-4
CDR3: CASSESVSSEKLFF
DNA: TGTGCCAGCAGTGAAAGTGTGTCTAGTGAAAAACTGTTTTTT

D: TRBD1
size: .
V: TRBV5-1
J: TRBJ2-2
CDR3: CASSLGFGTVNTGELFF
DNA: TGCGCCAGCAGCTTGGGTTTCGGGACAGTAAACACCGGGGAGCTGTTTTTT

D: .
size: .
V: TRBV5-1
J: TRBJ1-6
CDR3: CASSLGELLNSPLHF
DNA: TGCGCCAGCAGCTTGGGAGAACTTTTGAATTCACCCCTCCACTTT

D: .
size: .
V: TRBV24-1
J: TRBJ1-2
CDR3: CATSATSEGYTF
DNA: TGTGCCACCAGTGCCACGTCGGAGGGCTACACCTTC

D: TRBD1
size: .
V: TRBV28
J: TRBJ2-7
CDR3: CASSWDRATKEQYF
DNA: TGTGCCAGCAGCTGGGACAGGGCCACGAAGGAGCAGTACTTC

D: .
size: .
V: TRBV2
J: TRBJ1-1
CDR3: CASSDEGARPF
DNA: TGTGCCAGCAGTGATGAAGGGGCCCGCCCATTT

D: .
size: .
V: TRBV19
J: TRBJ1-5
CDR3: CASSISEYSNQPQHF
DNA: TGTGCCAGTAGTATCTCAGAATATAGCAATCAGCCCCAGCATTTT

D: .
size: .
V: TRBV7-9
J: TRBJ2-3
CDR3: CASSVGGVRQDTQYF
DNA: TGTGCCAGCAGTGTCGGCGGGGTAAGGCAAGATACGCAGTATTTT

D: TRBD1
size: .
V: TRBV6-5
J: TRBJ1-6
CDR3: CASTRQGSSPLHF
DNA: TGTGCCAGCACTAGACAGGGGTCGTCTCCCCTCCACTTT

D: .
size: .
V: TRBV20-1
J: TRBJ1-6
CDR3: CSALRSLLLHF
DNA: TGCAGTGCCCTCCGGTCCCTACTCCTCCACTTT

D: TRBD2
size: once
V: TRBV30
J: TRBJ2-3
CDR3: CAWSVAGGPIGDTQYF
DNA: TGTGCCTGGAGTGTAGCGGGGGGGCCGATCGGAGATACGCAGTATTTT

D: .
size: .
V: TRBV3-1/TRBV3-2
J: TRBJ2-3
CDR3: CASSQDYGSHTQYF
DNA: TGTGCCAGCAGCCAAGATTATGGCTCACATACGCAGTATTTT

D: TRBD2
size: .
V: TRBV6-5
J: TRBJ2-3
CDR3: CASTQRGGRSDTQYF
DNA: TGTGCCAGCACGCAGCGGGGGGGAAGGTCAGATACGCAGTATTTT

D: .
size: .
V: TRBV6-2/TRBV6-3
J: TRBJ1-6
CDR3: CASSTRGLNSPLHF
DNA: TGTGCCAGCAGTACTCGGGGTCTGAATTCACCCCTCCACTTT

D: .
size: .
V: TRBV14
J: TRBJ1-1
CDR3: CASAVVSSRAEAFF
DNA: TGTGCCAGCGCCGTGGTATCGAGCAGGGCTGAAGCTTTCTTT

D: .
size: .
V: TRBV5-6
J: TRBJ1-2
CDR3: CASSFRSGSVFRGYTF
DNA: TGTGCCAGCAGCTTCAGAAGCGGGTCAGTTTTCCGTGGCTACACCTTC

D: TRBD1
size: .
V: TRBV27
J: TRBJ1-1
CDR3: CASSPLRTGMNTEAFF
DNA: TGTGCCAGCAGTCCACTTCGGACAGGAATGAACACTGAAGCTTTCTTT

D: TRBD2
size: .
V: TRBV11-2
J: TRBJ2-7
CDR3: CASSLGGTTPSYEQYF
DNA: TGTGCCAGCAGCTTAGGAGGGACTACTCCCAGCTACGAGCAGTACTTC

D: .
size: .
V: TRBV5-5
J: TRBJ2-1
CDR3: CASSLSSRSNEQFF
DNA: TGTGCCAGCAGCTTGTCGTCCAGATCCAATGAGCAGTTCTTC

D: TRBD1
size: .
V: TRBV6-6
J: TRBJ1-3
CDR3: CASRVQGSGNTIYF
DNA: TGTGCCAGCAGGGTACAGGGGAGCGGAAACACCATATATTTT

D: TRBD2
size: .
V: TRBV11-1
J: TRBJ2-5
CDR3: CASSPLPGGLGETQYF
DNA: TGTGCCAGCAGCCCCCTGCCGGGGGGGCTGGGGGAGACCCAGTACTTC

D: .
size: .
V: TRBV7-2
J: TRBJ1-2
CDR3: CASSLGWEGYGYTF
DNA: TGTGCCAGCAGCTTAGGTTGGGAGGGCTATGGCTACACCTTC

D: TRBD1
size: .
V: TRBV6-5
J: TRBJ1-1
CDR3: CASIQGAGTEAFF
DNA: TGTGCCAGCATTCAGGGGGCCGGCACTGAAGCTTTCTTT

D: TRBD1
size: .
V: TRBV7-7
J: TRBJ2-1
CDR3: CASSKGQGILDEQFF
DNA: TGTGCCAGCAGCAAAGGACAGGGGATTTTAGATGAGCAGTTCTTC

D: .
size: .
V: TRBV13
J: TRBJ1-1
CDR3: CASSEGQNTEAFF
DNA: TGTGCCAGCAGCGAAGGACAGAACACTGAAGCTTTCTTT

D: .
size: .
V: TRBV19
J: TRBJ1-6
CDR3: CASRPLVGVDSPLHF
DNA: TGTGCCAGTAGGCCCTTGGTTGGGGTGGACTCGCCCCTCCACTTT

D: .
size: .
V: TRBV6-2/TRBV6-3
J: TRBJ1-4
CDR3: CASSPTPGKLFF
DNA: TGTGCCAGCAGCCCTACGCCAGGGAAACTGTTTTTT

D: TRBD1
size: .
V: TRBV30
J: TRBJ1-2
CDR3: CAWDRQGLNYGYTF
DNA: TGTGCCTGGGATCGACAGGGTCTTAACTATGGCTACACCTTC

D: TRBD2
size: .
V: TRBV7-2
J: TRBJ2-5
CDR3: CASSFLAGQMGETQYF
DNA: TGTGCCAGCAGCTTCCTAGCGGGGCAAATGGGAGAGACCCAGTACTTC

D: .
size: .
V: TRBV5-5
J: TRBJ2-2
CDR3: CASSLEVSAPNTGELFF
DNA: TGTGCCAGCAGCTTGGAGGTTAGCGCCCCAAACACCGGGGAGCTGTTTTTT

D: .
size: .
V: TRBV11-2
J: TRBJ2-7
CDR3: CASSFSGGTSYEQYF
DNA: TGTGCCAGCAGCTTTTCCGGGGGAACCTCCTACGAGCAGTACTTC

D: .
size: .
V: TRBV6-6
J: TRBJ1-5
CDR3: CASSRVGGQRGRNQPQHF
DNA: TGTGCCAGCAGTCGGGTAGGCGGGCAACGGGGGAGGAATCAGCCCCAGCATTTT